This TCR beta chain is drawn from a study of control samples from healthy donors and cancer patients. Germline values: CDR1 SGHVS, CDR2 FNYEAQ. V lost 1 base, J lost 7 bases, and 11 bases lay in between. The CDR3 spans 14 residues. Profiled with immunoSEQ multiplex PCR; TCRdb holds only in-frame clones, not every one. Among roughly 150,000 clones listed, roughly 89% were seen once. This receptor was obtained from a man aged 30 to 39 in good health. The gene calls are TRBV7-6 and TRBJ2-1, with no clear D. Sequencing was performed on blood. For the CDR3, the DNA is TGTGCCAGCAGCTTAGGGAACACCCGAAATGAGCAGTTCTTC. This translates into CASSLGNTRNEQFF.